The source of this T cell receptor beta chain is a study of metastatic and nonmetastatic thyroid tumors. Turning to the study itself: The comparison covered peripheral blood and tumor or nodule tissue in malignant and benign thyroid patients.

Until they underwent thyroid surgery, no patient had received any treatment. CDR3 size: 14 residues. Germline values: CDR1 LNHDA, CDR2 SQIVND (reference sequence). Trimming took 6 bases from V and 6 from J, leaving 15 bases between them. Broader study findings: Malignant thyroid tumors reportedly exceeded benign nodules significantly in TCR beta diversity, with the difference appearing in blood and tumor.

This clone was observed many times. The antigen remains unidentified. Study processing details: In papillary thyroid cancer, a distant-metastasis classifier was built using CDR3 differences across clinicopathological groups. Through MiXCR, TCRdb re-clonotyped the PCR reads. What appears here as the V and J calls and clone size reflects TCRdb's work, not the paper's. Of about 49,000 clones in the sample, around 4% were seen once. The sequence derives from a female donor with papillary thyroid cancer or a benign thyroid nodule (not recorded which). Some clones in this sample may be carry-over from other donors' samples. This sequence joins TRBV19 and TRBJ2-1; D gene ambiguous. The specimen sequenced was blood. The CDR3: CASRAGPSVNEQFF. The CDR3 bases are TGTGCCAGTAGAGCCGGGCCCAGTGTCAATGAGCAGTTCTTC.